The sequence of this TCR beta chain was determined in a study of blood T cell repertoires in COVID-19. Study summary: Whether acute or convalescent, the COVID-19 samples came from the United States, Italy and Spain. In each case, the material was cDNA or gDNA derived from T cells, B-cell-depleted T cells, or PBMCs.

Between the trimmed V and J ends, which lost 0 bases and 1 base, there was a span of 16 bases. This CDR3 spans 17 amino acids. The germline gives CDR1 LGHNA, CDR2 YNFKEQ. Original data processing: Reference gene primer amplification gave estimated nucleated cell counts. Using immunoSEQ multiplex PCR, the repertoire was profiled, and TCRdb retains in-frame clones only, with some absent. V and J calls and clone size follow that table, whereas D and trimming were derived from the DNA. The sample consists of about 87,000 clones, about 83% of them appearing once. The rearrangement uses TRBV4-2 and TRBJ2-7; D is perhaps TRBD2 (6 bases). The receptor comes from a woman between 70 and 85 years old with acute or convalescent COVID-19. The sequenced sample was peripheral blood. The CDR3 DNA reads as TGTGCCAGCAGCCAAGAGGCGTGGAGGGGCTTATCCTACGAGCAGTACTTC. It translates to CASSQEAWRGLSYEQYF.